The rows below give T cell receptor beta chains drawn from one sample of a study of blood T cell repertoires in COVID-19. Sequenced by immunoSEQ multiplex PCR; TCRdb stores in-frame clones only, minus some. The sample shows about 280,000 clones, 85% of them seen only once. Sequencing was performed on PBMCs or T cells enriched from blood (not recorded which). Every receptor here comes from a woman aged 50 to 60 who had recovered from COVID-19. Both conserved end residues are part of each CDR3. The D gene is left open where the match is weak. Size values are once, few and many counts, or a class for expanded clones, and some rows have none.

v_gene,abundance,j_gene,d_gene,CDR3aa,CDR3nt
TRBV7-9,-,TRBJ1-4,TRBD1,CASSLSDRGATNEKLFF,TGTGCCAGCAGCCTCTCAGACAGGGGCGCAACTAATGAAAAACTGTTTTTT
TRBV5-1,-,TRBJ2-3,TRBD1,CASSSLGTGATDTQYF,TGCGCCAGCAGCTCCTTGGGGACAGGGGCAACAGATACGCAGTATTTT
TRBV21-1,-,TRBJ2-6,-,CASSKAERAGANVLTF,TGTGCCAGCAGCAAAGCCGAGAGGGCGGGGGCCAACGTCCTGACTTTC
TRBV6-6,-,TRBJ1-6,-,CASRTGGAWNSPLHF,TGTGCCAGCAGGACCGGGGGGGCTTGGAATTCACCCCTCCACTTT
TRBV27,once,TRBJ2-2,-,CASSETGFSTGELFF,TGTGCCAGCAGTGAAACAGGGTTTAGCACCGGGGAGCTGTTTTTT
TRBV28,-,TRBJ2-1,TRBD2,CASSLYVTSGGRNEQFF,TGTGCCAGCAGTTTATACGTGACTAGCGGGGGAAGAAATGAGCAGTTCTTC
TRBV25-1,-,TRBJ2-1,-,CASSQSGSPSYNEQFF,TGTGCCAGCAGTCAGAGCGGGTCTCCCTCCTACAATGAGCAGTTCTTC
TRBV28,few,TRBJ2-5,-,CASSSGQETQYF,TGTGCCAGCAGTTCGGGGCAAGAGACCCAGTACTTC
TRBV9,-,TRBJ2-5,TRBD2,CASSVVAGGPGQETQYF,TGTGCCAGCAGCGTGGTAGCGGGAGGGCCCGGCCAAGAGACCCAGTACTTC
TRBV15,-,TRBJ2-6,-,CATSRVDSSPSGANVLTF,TGTGCCACCAGCAGAGTCGACAGTAGCCCCTCTGGGGCCAACGTCCTGACTTTC
TRBV3-1/TRBV3-2,-,TRBJ2-7,-,CASSQGGRVFDEQYF,TGTGCCAGCAGCCAAGGAGGCAGAGTTTTCGACGAGCAGTACTTC
TRBV7-9,-,TRBJ2-2,-,CASSLLSTGELFF,TGTGCCAGCAGCTTACTCTCCACCGGGGAGCTGTTTTTT
TRBV27,-,TRBJ2-3,TRBD1,CASSYQGASDTQYF,TGTGCCAGCAGTTACCAGGGGGCGTCAGATACGCAGTATTTT
TRBV19,-,TRBJ2-6,TRBD1,CASSSGQVSSGANVLTF,TGTGCCAGTAGTAGCGGACAGGTTAGCTCTGGGGCCAACGTCCTGACTTTC
TRBV6-5,-,TRBJ1-6,-,CASTRGTGSPLHF,TGTGCCAGCACGCGGGGGACGGGTTCACCCCTCCACTTT
TRBV19,-,TRBJ2-7,-,CASSPRGQRNVYEQYF,TGTGCCAGTAGTCCCCGCGGACAGAGAAATGTCTACGAGCAGTACTTC
TRBV12-5,few,TRBJ1-1,-,CASGLEQGAEAFF,TGTGCTAGTGGTTTGGAACAGGGCGCTGAAGCTTTCTTT
TRBV10-3,-,TRBJ2-7,TRBD2,CAISDLGTIEQYF,TGTGCCATCAGTGACCTCGGGACTATCGAGCAGTACTTC
TRBV19,once,TRBJ1-1,-,CASSIRRRAGTEAFF,TGTGCCAGTAGTATAAGGAGGAGGGCGGGAACTGAAGCTTTCTTT
TRBV4-3,-,TRBJ2-3,TRBD2,CASSQASGRTDTQYF,TGCGCCAGCAGCCAGGCTAGCGGGAGAACAGATACGCAGTATTTT
TRBV6-5,-,TRBJ2-2,-,CASKLTGSTGELFF,TGTGCCAGCAAACTGACAGGTTCCACCGGGGAGCTGTTTTTT
TRBV10-3,-,TRBJ1-1,-,CAISRGRENTEAFF,TGTGCCATCAGTAGGGGCAGGGAGAACACTGAAGCTTTCTTT
TRBV4-3,-,TRBJ1-1,-,CASSQQGRNTEAFF,TGCGCCAGCAGCCAACAGGGCCGGAACACTGAAGCTTTCTTT
TRBV9,once,TRBJ2-7,TRBD2,CASSAGLGAYEQYF,TGTGCCAGCAGCGCCGGACTAGGGGCCTACGAGCAGTACTTC
TRBV11-3,-,TRBJ1-1,-,CASSLGQTEAFF,TGTGCCAGCAGCTTAGGGCAGACTGAAGCTTTCTTT
TRBV15,-,TRBJ2-7,TRBD1,CATSRERTGAYEQYF,TGTGCCACCAGCAGAGAAAGGACAGGGGCCTACGAGCAGTACTTC
TRBV15,-,TRBJ1-1,-,CATSRGGRGTEAFF,TGTGCCACCAGCAGAGGAGGCCGGGGCACTGAAGCTTTCTTT